This T cell receptor (beta chain) derives from a study of CD8 T cells in Susac syndrome. With random hexamers, reverse transcription was performed on about 0.5 to 1 ug of RNA. Across 54 Vbeta and 13 Jbeta, TCR beta CDR3 was amplified with immunoSEQ multiplex PCR. TCRdb itself ran the immunoSEQ multiplex PCR reads through MiXCR, one entry per CDR3 protein. This sample has 120,000 to 150,000 distinct CDR3 sequences, with around 96% found just once. V was shortened by 6 bases and J by 6 bases, with 11 bases between the two germline ends. The CDR3 runs 11 residues. CDR1 is DFQATT, CDR2 SNEGSKA, per germline (reference sequence).

Material for sequencing was CD4+ T cells from PBMCs. The chain combines TRBV20-1 with TRBJ1-1; no firm D call. The receptor was isolated from a human donor with multiple sclerosis. The CDR3 nucleotides read TGCAGTGCACTCAATGGGGCTGAAGCTTTCTTT. Translating gives CSALNGAEAFF.